These 31 T cell receptor beta chains share one sample of origin, sequenced in a study of CD8+ T cells in alopecia areata (dated by TCRdb to the late 2010s). The library was obtained by the immunoSEQ multiplex PCR assay. RNA was extracted from all samples and reverse transcribed into cDNA as template for TCR sequencing. TCRdb mirrors the immuneACCESS table, restricted to in-frame sequences. Some clones are absent from its copies; in checked studies, under half trace to an unresolved V gene, and the reason for the others is unknown. This sample is represented by 170,000 or so clones; around half of them were singletons. The ten largest clones capture 10% to 13% of the sample. What the time point label conveys for this sample: 24 weeks on oral tofacitinib. The treatment or condition label, read with the paper, signifies: oral pan-JAK inhibitor, 5-10 mg twice daily. The starting material was CD8+ T cells sorted from blood, obtained at week 24, from a patient treated with tofacitinib. These receptors were taken from a human donor with alopecia areata.

The gene calls are TRBV9 and TRBJ2-3, with D hard to call. Germline lookup yields CDR1 SGDLS and CDR2 YYNGEE. Trimming took 5 bases from V and 0 from J, leaving 16 bases between them. The CDR3 sequence is 16 residues long. The CDR3 sequence is CASSPGVGSSTDTQYF. As DNA, the CDR3 is TGTGCCAGCAGTCCCGGTGTCGGGTCTAGCACAGATACGCAGTATTTT. The variable domain in full, completed from reference TRBV9 and TRBJ2-3, reads DSGVTQTPKHLITATGQRVTLRCSPRSGDLSVYWYQQSLDQGLQFLIQYYNGEERAKGNILERFSAQQFPDLHSELNLSSLELGDSALYFCASSPGVGSSTDTQYFGPGTRLTVL.

This clone has a handful of counts. V gene TRBV9 combines with J gene TRBJ2-4, with D uncertain. CDR1 and CDR2 from the germline V gene are SGDLS and YYNGEE. This CDR3 comprises 13 residues. The V gene lost 0 bases and the J gene lost 1 base, with 2 bases spanning the gap. The CDR3 protein is CASSVGAKNIQYF. The CDR3, as DNA: TGTGCCAGCAGCGTAGGGGCCAAAAACATTCAGTACTTC. The full variable domain, its missing parts supplied by reference TRBV9 and TRBJ2-4, is DSGVTQTPKHLITATGQRVTLRCSPRSGDLSVYWYQQSLDQGLQFLIQYYNGEERAKGNILERFSAQQFPDLHSELNLSSLELGDSALYFCASSVGAKNIQYFGAGTRLSVL.

The CDR3 sequence: CASSSGSGYTF. The CDR3 region has the DNA TGTGCCAGCAGTTCAGGGAGTGGCTACACCTTC. The rearrangement links TRBV27 to TRBJ1-2; a possible D gene is TRBD1 (5 bases). The germline V and J ends were trimmed by 4 bases and 7 bases, with 7 bases remaining between them. Germline CDR1 MNHEY, CDR2 SMNVEV (reference sequence). The CDR3 contains 11 residues.

This sequence joins TRBV15 and TRBJ2-1; D might be TRBD1 or TRBD2, each matching 5 bases. The CDR3 sequence is 13 residues long. V lost 5 bases and J lost 8, with 13 bases in between. CDR1 and CDR2 (germline): LNHNV, YYDKDF (reference sequence). The CDR3 protein is CATSGGTTDEQFF. In DNA form, the CDR3 reads TGTGCCACCAGCGGTGGGACCACTGATGAGCAGTTCTTC.

This chain links TRBV7-9 with TRBJ1-2; 8 bases match TRBD1. This CDR3 is built from 17 residues. Germline CDR1 reads SEHNR; CDR2 reads FQNEAQ (reference sequence). J gave up 4 bases and V 5 bases, and 15 bases lay outside the gene matches. The CDR3 DNA follows: TGTGCCAGCAGCCAGGGGGCTACCGGAGGCGGAAGCTATGGCTACACCTTC. Residues: CASSQGATGGGSYGYTF.

The gene calls are TRBV4-3 and TRBJ2-7; D tentatively reads TRBD1 or TRBD2 (5 bases each). The CDR3 extends over 15 amino acids. Germline lookup yields CDR1 LGHNA and CDR2 YSLEER. The V end lost 0 bases, the J end lost 4 bases, and 13 bases lay between the germline ends. The CDR3 region is CASSQDGWGSYEQYF. The CDR3 coding sequence is TGCGCCAGCAGCCAAGATGGTTGGGGGAGTTACGAGCAGTACTTC.

This rearrangement joins TRBV25-1 to TRBJ2-3, with D tentatively TRBD2 (7 bases). The germline gives CDR1 MGHDK, CDR2 SYGVNS. With 10 bases removed from V and 3 bases from J, the gap between germline ends came to 23 bases. The CDR3 loop spans 16 amino acids. The CDR3: CATRNRAQRGTDTQYF. The CDR3 DNA reads as TGTGCCACCAGGAACAGGGCCCAGCGGGGAACAGATACGCAGTATTTT.

The rearrangement joins TRBV7-2 to TRBJ1-6, with TRBD1 identical over 11 bases. In germline, CDR1 is SGHTA, CDR2 FQGNSA. Trimming at V came to 4 bases and at J to 10 bases, leaving 3 bases not matched to a gene. This CDR3 spans 14 amino acids. CDR3 nucleotide sequence: TGTGCCAGCAGCTCGGACAGGGGGCAATCACCCCTCCACTTT. Amino acid sequence: CASSSDRGQSPLHF.

This clone was recorded a few times. V gene TRBV30 combines with J gene TRBJ2-1; D perhaps matches TRBD2 (7 bases). The CDR3 covers 13 residues. V was cut by 1 base and J by 7 bases, with 11 bases left in between. The germline CDR1 and CDR2 sequences are GTSNPN and SVGIG (reference sequence). CDR3 nucleotide sequence: TGTGCCTGGAGTGCGGGGGGCCAAAATGAGCAGTTCTTC. As protein: CAWSAGGQNEQFF.

CDR3 sequence reads: CASSDREYEQYF. The CDR3 DNA reads as TGTGCCAGCAGCGACAGGGAATACGAGCAGTACTTC. This sequence joins TRBV7-9 and TRBJ2-7, with 7 nucleotides matching TRBD1. V shed 5 bases and J 4 bases; nucleotides not matched to a gene: 2. The CDR3 length is 12 residues. The germline gives CDR1 SEHNR, CDR2 FQNEAQ (reference sequence).

In this sample, this clone turned up once. The V call is TRBV15, the J call TRBJ1-4; D call uncertain. Trimming took 3 bases from V and 5 from J, leaving 13 bases between them. The CDR3 has 15 amino acids. From germline, CDR1 is LNHNV and CDR2 YYDKDF (reference sequence). The CDR3 DNA sequence: TGTGCCACCAGCAGGACAAAGGGCGACAATGAAAAACTGTTTTTT. Its translation is CATSRTKGDNEKLFF. Together with reference TRBV15 and TRBJ1-4, the CDR3 gives the full variable domain: DAMVIQNPRYQVTQFGKPVTLSCSQTLNHNVMYWYQQKSSQAPKLLFHYYDKDFNNEADTPDNFQSRRPNTSFCFLDIRSPGLGDTAMYLCATSRTKGDNEKLFFGSGTQLSVL.

This clone has more than one count but fewer than ten. The gene calls are TRBV4-1 and TRBJ2-2, with D perhaps assigned TRBD1 or TRBD2 (6 bases each). CDR1 is MGHRA and CDR2 is YSYEKL in the germline V gene. The CDR3 runs 18 residues. V lost 0 bases and J 5 bases, leaving 19 bases between the germline ends. In nucleotides, the CDR3 is TGCGCCAGCAGCCAAGAAGTGGGGGGCCCCCCTTGGACCGGGGAGCTGTTTTTT. This translates into CASSQEVGGPPWTGELFF.

The chain uses TRBV15 and TRBJ2-7; 7 bases align to TRBD1. This CDR3 has 15 residues. Germline V CDR1 and CDR2: LNHNV, YYDKDF (reference sequence). J lost 4 bases, V lost 1 base, and 7 bases had no gene match. CDR3 in amino acids: CATSRGQGTNYEQYF. The CDR3 DNA reads as TGTGCCACCAGCAGAGGACAGGGAACGAATTACGAGCAGTACTTC. The whole variable domain, filled in from reference TRBV15 and TRBJ2-7, reads DAMVIQNPRYQVTQFGKPVTLSCSQTLNHNVMYWYQQKSSQAPKLLFHYYDKDFNNEADTPDNFQSRRPNTSFCFLDIRSPGLGDTAMYLCATSRGQGTNYEQYFGPGTRLTVT.

The gene calls are TRBV5-6 and TRBJ2-1; TRBD2 aligns across 8 bases. Germline trimming cut 4 bases from V and 4 bases from J; bases unmatched to any gene: 7. Germline CDR1 SGHDT, CDR2 YYEEEE. CDR3 length: 15 amino acids. CDR3 coding DNA: TGTGCCAGCAGCCAGGCGGGGGGACGGTACAATGAGCAGTTCTTC. It encodes CASSQAGGRYNEQFF.

The table lists this clone with a few counts. The J gene is TRBJ2-5, the V gene TRBV11-3, with 11 bases that match TRBD2. Germline V gene sequence: CDR1 SGHNT, CDR2 YENEEA. V was pared by 5 bases and J by 0 bases, with 5 bases of the junction left unmatched. The CDR3 is 16 residues long. The CDR3 DNA reads as TGTGCCAGCAGCAACCAACTAGCGGGGGACCAAGAGACCCAGTACTTC. As protein: CASSNQLAGDQETQYF.

This clone was detected only a few times. The V and J genes are TRBV6-6 and TRBJ2-3, with D possibly being TRBD1 or TRBD2 (5 bases each). The V gene lost 6 bases and the J gene lost 2 bases, with 12 bases spanning the gap. The V gene's germline CDR1 is MNHNY and CDR2 SVGAGI (reference sequence). This CDR3 has 14 residues. CDR3 nucleotides: TGTGCCAGCAGGGGACGGGGCTCCACAGATACGCAGTATTTT. As protein: CASRGRGSTDTQYF.

This chain joins TRBV4-3 and TRBJ2-7; a weak D match, TRBD2 (5 bases). CDR1 and CDR2 from the germline V gene are LGHNA and YSLEER. This CDR3 comprises 15 residues. V was pared by 1 base and J by 3 bases, with 13 bases between. CDR3 coding DNA: TGCGCCAGCAGCCAAGGCGAGAGAGGAGGCTACGAGCAGTACTTC. This translates into CASSQGERGGYEQYF.

CDR3 loop: CAIRKNTGELFF. CDR3 coding DNA: TGTGCCATCAGGAAGAACACCGGGGAGCTGTTTTTT. The V gene is TRBV10-3, the J gene TRBJ2-2; no firm D call. This CDR3 contains 12 residues. Germline lookup yields CDR1 ENHRY and CDR2 SYGVKD. V was shortened by 6 bases and J by 1 base, with 3 bases between the two germline ends.

The chain uses TRBV27 and TRBJ1-5; the D gene is possibly TRBD1 (6 bases). CDR3 length: 15 residues. Per germline, CDR1 MNHEY and CDR2 SMNVEV (reference sequence). V was trimmed by 6 bases and J by 9 bases, leaving 21 bases between them. Written as DNA, the CDR3 is TGTGCCAGCAGAATAGGACAGAATTTAGCGTCGCCCCAGCATTTT. As protein: CASRIGQNLASPQHF.

The gene calls are TRBV27 and TRBJ1-5; 7 bases align to TRBD1. This CDR3 comprises 15 residues. Trimming at V came to 0 bases and at J to 4 bases, leaving 3 bases not matched to a gene. Germline values: CDR1 MNHEY, CDR2 SMNVEV (reference sequence). CDR3 residues: CASSLSGTANQPQHF. DNA of the CDR3: TGTGCCAGCAGTTTATCAGGGACAGCTAATCAGCCCCAGCATTTT.

The V call is TRBV4-1, the J call TRBJ2-1, with 8 bases identical to TRBD2. Germline CDR1 reads MGHRA; CDR2 reads YSYEKL. The CDR3 covers 12 residues. With 1 base clipped from V and 15 bases from J, the junction kept 5 bases outside the gene matches. The CDR3 region has the DNA TGCGCCAGCAGCCAAGGGACTAGCCATCTGTTCTTC. Translating gives CASSQGTSHLFF.

The chain is built from TRBV7-3 and TRBJ1-5; 12 bases match TRBD1. This CDR3 region has 17 residues. Trimming at V came to 5 bases and at J to 3 bases, leaving 8 bases not matched to a gene. CDR1 and CDR2 (germline): SGHTA, FQGTGA. The CDR3 is CASSPGTGGLDNQPQHF. The CDR3 bases are TGTGCCAGCAGCCCCGGGACAGGGGGCTTGGACAATCAGCCCCAGCATTTT.

This clone came up a few times. Other DNA sequences in the same sample also yield this CDR3. This rearrangement joins TRBV9 to TRBJ2-2; no firm D call. This CDR3 is built from 12 residues. V shed 2 bases and J shed 2 bases, with 1 base lying between them. Germline V gives CDR1 SGDLS, CDR2 YYNGEE. CDR3 sequence reads: CASSVNTGELFF. DNA for the CDR3: TGTGCCAGCAGCGTTAACACCGGGGAGCTGTTTTTT.

With regard to this clone: The sample contains more than one DNA sequence encoding this CDR3. The chain combines TRBV29-1 with TRBJ2-2; tentatively, D is TRBD1 (5 bases). CDR3 size: 13 residues. V was cut by 3 bases and J by 1 base, with 6 bases left in between. The V gene's germline CDR1 is SQVTM and CDR2 ANQGSEA. The CDR3 loop is CSVETENTGELFF. CDR3 nucleotide sequence: TGCAGCGTTGAGACAGAGAACACCGGGGAGCTGTTTTTT.

To note about this clone: A read error may explain this, as a much larger clone is one base away. The rearrangement uses TRBV6-6 and TRBJ1-2; possible D gene TRBD1, 5 bases. From germline, CDR1 is MNHNY and CDR2 SVGAGI (reference sequence). This CDR3 is built from 13 residues. V lost 5 bases, J lost 2 bases, and 9 bases lay in between. DNA for the CDR3: TGTGCCAGCAGTCGGGACCTAAACTATGGCTACACCTTC. It codes for CASSRDLNYGYTF.

The chain employs TRBV4-3 and TRBJ2-2, with 9 positions matching TRBD1. Germline CDR1 is LGHNA and CDR2 is YSLEER. This CDR3 region has 14 residues. Trimming cost V 6 bases and J 3 bases; bases outside gene matches: 2. The chain's CDR3 is CASRDRGDTGELFF. The CDR3 bases are TGCGCCAGCAGAGACAGGGGGGACACCGGGGAGCTGTTTTTT.

Only a few counts were recorded for this clone. The chain joins TRBV29-1 to TRBJ1-1; 11 positions agree with TRBD1. V lost 6 bases to trimming and J lost 4 bases; unmatched junction nucleotides: 4. The CDR3 covers 13 residues. Germline values: CDR1 SQVTM, CDR2 ANQGSEA. The CDR3 is CSVDGQGATEAFF. The CDR3 nucleotides are TGCAGCGTCGATGGACAGGGGGCCACTGAAGCTTTCTTT.

The chain uses TRBV5-1 and TRBJ1-4; the match to TRBD1 covers 7 bases. This CDR3 is 15 amino acids long. V dropped 5 bases and J dropped 0; count of bases not matched to a gene: 4. Germline V gives CDR1 SGHRS, CDR2 YFSETQ. This CDR3 is CASSFRGPTNEKLFF. The DNA of the CDR3 is TGCGCCAGCAGTTTTAGGGGGCCAACTAATGAAAAACTGTTTTTT.

This clone was picked up a small number of times. The genes are TRBV2 and TRBJ2-1, with a possible D match to TRBD2 (6 bases). The germline V and J ends were trimmed by 7 bases and 7 bases, with 17 bases remaining between them. Germline V gene lookup returns CDR1 SNHLY and CDR2 FYNNEI. The CDR3 extends over 14 amino acids. The CDR3 spells CASNIGGYGNEQFF. The CDR3 DNA reads as TGTGCCAGCAATATCGGGGGATATGGAAATGAGCAGTTCTTC.

The genes are TRBV15 and TRBJ2-1; the D is unclear. CDR3 length equals 11 residues. Trimming stripped 5 bases from V and 8 bases from J, with 7 bases between. CDR1 LNHNV and CDR2 YYDKDF come from the germline V gene (reference sequence). CDR3 sequence reads: CATSYLYEQFF. The CDR3 region has the DNA TGTGCCACCAGCTACTTGTATGAGCAGTTCTTC.

The J gene is TRBJ2-7, the V gene TRBV2, with D possibly TRBD1 on 6 matching bases. The CDR3 runs 11 residues. Germline V gene lookup returns CDR1 SNHLY and CDR2 FYNNEI. V lost 3 bases to trimming and J lost 9 bases, with 9 bases between them. The CDR3 sequence: CASSDRTVQYF. CDR3 DNA sequence: TGTGCCAGCAGTGACCGGACAGTGCAGTACTTC.